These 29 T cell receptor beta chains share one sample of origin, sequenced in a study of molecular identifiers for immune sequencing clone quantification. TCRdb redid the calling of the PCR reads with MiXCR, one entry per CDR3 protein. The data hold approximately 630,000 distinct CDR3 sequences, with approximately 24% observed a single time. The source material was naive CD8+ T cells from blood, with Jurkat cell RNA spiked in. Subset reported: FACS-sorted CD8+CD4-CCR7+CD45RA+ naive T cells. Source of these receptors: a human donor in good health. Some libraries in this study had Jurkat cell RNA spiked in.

The CDR3 reads CASSWTSGSTGELFF. CDR3 bases: TGTGCCAGCAGTTGGACTAGCGGGAGCACCGGGGAGCTGTTTTTT. This chain uses TRBV6-2 or TRBV6-3 with TRBJ2-2, with 13 bases fitting TRBD2. The CDR3 length is 15 residues. The V segment lost 4 bases and the J segment 4 bases; nucleotides outside the gene matches: 0. Germline CDR1 and CDR2: MNHEY and SVGEGT.

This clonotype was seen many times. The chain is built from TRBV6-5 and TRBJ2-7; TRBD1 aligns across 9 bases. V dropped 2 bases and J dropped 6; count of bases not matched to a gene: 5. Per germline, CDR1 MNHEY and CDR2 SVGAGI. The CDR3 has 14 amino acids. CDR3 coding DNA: TGTGCCAGCAGTTACCAGGACAGGGGACGCGAGCAGTACTTC. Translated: CASSYQDRGREQYF.

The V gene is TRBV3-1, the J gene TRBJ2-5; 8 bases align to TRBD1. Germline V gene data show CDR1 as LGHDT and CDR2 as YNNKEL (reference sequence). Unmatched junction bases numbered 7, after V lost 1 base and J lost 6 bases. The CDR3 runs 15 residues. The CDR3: CASSQGQGAVKTQYF. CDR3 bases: TGTGCCAGCAGCCAAGGGCAGGGGGCAGTGAAGACCCAGTACTTC.

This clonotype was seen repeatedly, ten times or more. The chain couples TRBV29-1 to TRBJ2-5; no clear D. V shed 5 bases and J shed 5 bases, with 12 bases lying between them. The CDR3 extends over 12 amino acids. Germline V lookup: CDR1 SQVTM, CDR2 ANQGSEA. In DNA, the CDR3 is TGCAGCGTTCTCGTCATTTCGGAGACCCAGTACTTC. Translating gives CSVLVISETQYF.

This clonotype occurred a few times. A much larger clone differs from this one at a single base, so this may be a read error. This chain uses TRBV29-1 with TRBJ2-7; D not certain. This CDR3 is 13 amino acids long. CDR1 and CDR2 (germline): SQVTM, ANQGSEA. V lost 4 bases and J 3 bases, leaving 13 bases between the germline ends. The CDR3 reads CSVAETQGYEQYF. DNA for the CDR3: TGCAGCGTTGCGGAGACTCAAGGCTACGAGCAGTACTTC.

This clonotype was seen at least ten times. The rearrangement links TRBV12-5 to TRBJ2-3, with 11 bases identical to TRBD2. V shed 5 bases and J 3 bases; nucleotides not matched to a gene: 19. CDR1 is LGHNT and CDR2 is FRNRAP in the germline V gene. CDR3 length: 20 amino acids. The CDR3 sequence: CASGAPISGGASFWTDTQYF. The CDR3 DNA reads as TGTGCTAGTGGTGCCCCCATTAGCGGGGGGGCCAGTTTTTGGACAGATACGCAGTATTTT.

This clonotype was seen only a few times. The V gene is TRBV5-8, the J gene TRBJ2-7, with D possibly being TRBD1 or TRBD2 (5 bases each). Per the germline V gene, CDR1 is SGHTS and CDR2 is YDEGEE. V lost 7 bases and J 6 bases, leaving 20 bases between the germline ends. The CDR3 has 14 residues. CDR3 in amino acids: CASSFYGATGEQYF. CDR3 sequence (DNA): TGTGCCAGCTCATTCTACGGGGCTACAGGCGAGCAGTACTTC.

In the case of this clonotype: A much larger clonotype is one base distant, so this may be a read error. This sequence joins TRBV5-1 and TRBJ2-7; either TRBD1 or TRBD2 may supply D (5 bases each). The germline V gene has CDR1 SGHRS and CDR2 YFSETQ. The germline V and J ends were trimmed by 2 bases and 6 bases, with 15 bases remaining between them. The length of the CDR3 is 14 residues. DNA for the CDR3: TGCGCCAGCAGCTTTTCGGGACCCAACTCCGAGCAGTACTTC. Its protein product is CASSFSGPNSEQYF.

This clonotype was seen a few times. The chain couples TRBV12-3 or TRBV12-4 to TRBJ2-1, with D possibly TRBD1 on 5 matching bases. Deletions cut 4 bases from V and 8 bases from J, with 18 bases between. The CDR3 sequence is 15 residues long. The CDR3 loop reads CASSSMNSVGDEQFF. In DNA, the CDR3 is TGTGCCAGCAGTTCTATGAACTCCGTAGGGGATGAGCAGTTCTTC.

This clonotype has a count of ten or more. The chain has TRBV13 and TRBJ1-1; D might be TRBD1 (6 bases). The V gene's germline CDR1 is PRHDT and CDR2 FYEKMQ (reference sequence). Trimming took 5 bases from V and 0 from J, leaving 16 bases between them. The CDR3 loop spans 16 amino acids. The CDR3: CASSPGEQGMNTEAFF. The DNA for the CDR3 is TGTGCCAGCAGCCCGGGGGAACAGGGAATGAACACTGAAGCTTTCTTT.

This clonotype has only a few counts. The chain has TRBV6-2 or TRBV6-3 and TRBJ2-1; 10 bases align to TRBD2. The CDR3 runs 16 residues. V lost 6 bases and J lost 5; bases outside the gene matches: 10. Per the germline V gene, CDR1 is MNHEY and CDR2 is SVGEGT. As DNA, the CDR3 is TGTGCCAGCAGCTCAACCTGGACTAGCGGAGACAATGAGCAGTTCTTC. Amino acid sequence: CASSSTWTSGDNEQFF.

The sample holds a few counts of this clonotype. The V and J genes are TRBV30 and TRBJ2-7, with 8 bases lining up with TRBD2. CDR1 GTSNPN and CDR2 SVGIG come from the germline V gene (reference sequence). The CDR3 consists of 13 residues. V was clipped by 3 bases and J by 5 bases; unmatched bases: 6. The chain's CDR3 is CAWRNGGAHEQYF. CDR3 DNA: TGTGCCTGGAGAAACGGGGGGGCCCACGAGCAGTACTTC.

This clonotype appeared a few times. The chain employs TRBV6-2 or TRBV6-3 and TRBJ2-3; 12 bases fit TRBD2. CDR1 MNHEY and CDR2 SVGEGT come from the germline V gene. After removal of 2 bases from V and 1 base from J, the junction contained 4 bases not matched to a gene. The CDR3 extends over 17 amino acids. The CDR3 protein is CASSYPPSGRGTDTQYF. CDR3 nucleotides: TGTGCCAGCAGTTACCCGCCTAGCGGGAGGGGCACAGATACGCAGTATTTT.

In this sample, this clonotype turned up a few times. The CDR3 is CASIKGGWNTEAFF. The CDR3 nucleotides are TGTGCCAGCATCAAAGGGGGCTGGAACACTGAAGCTTTCTTT. The genes are TRBV28 and TRBJ1-1; TRBD1 matches 7 bases. The CDR3 has 14 amino acids. V shed 7 bases and J 1 base; nucleotides not matched to a gene: 6. The V gene's germline CDR1 is MDHEN and CDR2 SYDVKM.

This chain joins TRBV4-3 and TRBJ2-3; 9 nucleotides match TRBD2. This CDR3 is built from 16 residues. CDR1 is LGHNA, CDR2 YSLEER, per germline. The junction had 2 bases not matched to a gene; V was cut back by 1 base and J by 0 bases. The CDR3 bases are TGCGCCAGCAGCCAAGTCCTAGCGGGGAGCACAGATACGCAGTATTTT. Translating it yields CASSQVLAGSTDTQYF.

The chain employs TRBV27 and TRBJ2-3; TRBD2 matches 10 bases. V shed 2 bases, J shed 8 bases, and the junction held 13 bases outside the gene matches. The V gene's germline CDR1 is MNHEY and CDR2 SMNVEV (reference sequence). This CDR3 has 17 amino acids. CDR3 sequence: CASSLLARTSGSGTQYF. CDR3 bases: TGTGCCAGCAGTTTACTAGCTCGGACTAGCGGATCTGGTACGCAGTATTTT.

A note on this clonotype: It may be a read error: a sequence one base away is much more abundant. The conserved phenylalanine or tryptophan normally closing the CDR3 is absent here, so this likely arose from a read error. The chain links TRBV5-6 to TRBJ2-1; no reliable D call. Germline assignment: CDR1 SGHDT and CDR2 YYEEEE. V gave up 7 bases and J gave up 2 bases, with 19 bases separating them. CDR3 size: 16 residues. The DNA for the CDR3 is TGTGCCAGCGCCCGAGAAGGCGGCCCGCCCTACAATGAGCAGTTCGTC. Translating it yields CASAREGGPPYNEQFV.

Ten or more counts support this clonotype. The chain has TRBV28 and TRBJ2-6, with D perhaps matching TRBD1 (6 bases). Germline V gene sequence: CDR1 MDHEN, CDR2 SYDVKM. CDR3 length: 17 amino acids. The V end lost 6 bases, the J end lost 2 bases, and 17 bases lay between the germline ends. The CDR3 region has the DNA TGTGCCAGCAGCACTAGGACAGTTGTCGCTGGGGCCAACGTCCTGACTTTC. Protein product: CASSTRTVVAGANVLTF.

The CDR3, as DNA: TGTGCCAGCAGTCTAAAGGGTGTGGGGTATAGCAATCAGCCCCAGCATTTT. Amino acids: CASSLKGVGYSNQPQHF. This rearrangement joins TRBV28 to TRBJ1-5, with D unresolved. CDR1 is MDHEN and CDR2 is SYDVKM in the germline V gene. Deletions cut 5 bases from V and 0 bases from J, with 17 bases between. This CDR3 contains 17 residues.

Here the CDR3 DNA reads TGTGCCAGCAGCTTCGATTCGGAGACCCAGTACTTC. Its protein is CASSFDSETQYF. This chain connects TRBV7-9 to TRBJ2-5, with D hard to call. V was trimmed by 3 bases and J by 5 bases, leaving 7 bases between them. The germline V gene has CDR1 SEHNR and CDR2 FQNEAQ (reference sequence). CDR3 length: 12 amino acids.

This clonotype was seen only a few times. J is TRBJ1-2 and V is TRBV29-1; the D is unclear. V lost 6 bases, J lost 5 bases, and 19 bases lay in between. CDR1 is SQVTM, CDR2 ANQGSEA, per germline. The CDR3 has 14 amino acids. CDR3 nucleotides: TGCAGCGTCGAGGGCGAGGGCGCGAGTTATGGCTACACCTTC. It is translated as CSVEGEGASYGYTF.

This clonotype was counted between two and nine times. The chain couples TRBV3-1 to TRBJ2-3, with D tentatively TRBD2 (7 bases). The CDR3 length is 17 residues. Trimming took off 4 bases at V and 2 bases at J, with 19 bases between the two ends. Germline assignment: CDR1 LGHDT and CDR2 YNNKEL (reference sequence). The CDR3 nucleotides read TGTGCCAGCAGCCCTAGCGGAGGGGGGGGCCTCACAGATACGCAGTATTTT. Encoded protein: CASSPSGGGGLTDTQYF.

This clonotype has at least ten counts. The CDR3 DNA reads TGTGCCAGCAGCCCCACTAGCTTTGCACCAACAGATACGCAGTATTTT. This translates into CASSPTSFAPTDTQYF. This chain uses TRBV9 with TRBJ2-3, with D perhaps matching TRBD2 (6 bases). The CDR3 sequence is 16 residues long. Germline values: CDR1 SGDLS, CDR2 YYNGEE. V lost 4 bases and J 3 bases, leaving 18 bases between the germline ends.

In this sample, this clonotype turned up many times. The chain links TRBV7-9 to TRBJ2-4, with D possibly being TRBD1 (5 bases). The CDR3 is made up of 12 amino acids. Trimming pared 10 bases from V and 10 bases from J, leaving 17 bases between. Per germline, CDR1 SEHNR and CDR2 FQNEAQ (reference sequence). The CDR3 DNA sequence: TGTGCCATGGAACAAGTAGGGGTTATTCAGTACTTC. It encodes CAMEQVGVIQYF.

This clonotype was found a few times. The CDR3 coding sequence is TGTGCCAGCAGCGACCAAATGAACACTGAAGCTTTCTTT. Protein sequence: CASSDQMNTEAFF. The V call is TRBV14, the J call TRBJ1-1; D not resolved. This CDR3 is 13 amino acids long. V dropped 5 bases and J dropped 0 bases, with 7 bases sitting between them. The germline gives CDR1 SGHDN, CDR2 FVKESK.

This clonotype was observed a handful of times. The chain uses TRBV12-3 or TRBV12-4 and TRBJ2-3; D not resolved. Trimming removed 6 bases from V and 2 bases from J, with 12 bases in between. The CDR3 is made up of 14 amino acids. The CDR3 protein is CASRLGHPTDTQYF. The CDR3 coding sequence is TGTGCCAGCAGGCTCGGGCACCCCACAGATACGCAGTATTTT.

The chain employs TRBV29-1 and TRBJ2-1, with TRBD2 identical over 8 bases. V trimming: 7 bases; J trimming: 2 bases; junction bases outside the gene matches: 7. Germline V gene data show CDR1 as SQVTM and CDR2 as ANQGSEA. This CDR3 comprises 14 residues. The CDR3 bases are TGCAGCGCTATTGGGACTAGAACCTACAATGAGCAGTTCTTC. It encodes CSAIGTRTYNEQFF.

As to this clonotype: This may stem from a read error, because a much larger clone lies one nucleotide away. As DNA, the CDR3 is TGTGCCAGCAGCGACAGTACTAATGAAGAACTGTTTTTT. It codes for CASSDSTNEELFF. The chain couples TRBV12-3 or TRBV12-4 to TRBJ1-4; a possible D gene is TRBD1 (5 bases). The length of the CDR3 is 13 residues.

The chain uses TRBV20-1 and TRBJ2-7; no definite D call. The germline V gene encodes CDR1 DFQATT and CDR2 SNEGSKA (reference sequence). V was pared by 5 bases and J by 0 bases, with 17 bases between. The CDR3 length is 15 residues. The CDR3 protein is CSAGPLEISSYEQYF. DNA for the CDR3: TGCAGTGCTGGGCCGCTAGAGATTAGCTCCTACGAGCAGTACTTC.